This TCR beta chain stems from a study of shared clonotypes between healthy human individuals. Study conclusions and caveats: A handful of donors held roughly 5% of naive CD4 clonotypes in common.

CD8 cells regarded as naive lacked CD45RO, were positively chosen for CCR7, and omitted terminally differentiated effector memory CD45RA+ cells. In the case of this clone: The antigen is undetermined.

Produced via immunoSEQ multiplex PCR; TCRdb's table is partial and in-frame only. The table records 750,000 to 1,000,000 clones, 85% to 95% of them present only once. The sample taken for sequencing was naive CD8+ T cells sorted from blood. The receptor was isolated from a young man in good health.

CDR3 sequence: CASSPLAETYEQYF. The CDR3 nucleotides are TGTGCCAGCTCACCCCTAGCGGAAACCTACGAGCAGTACTTC. J is TRBJ2-7 and V is TRBV18, with 7 bases aligning to TRBD2. The ends lost 3 bases at V and 2 bases at J; junction bases unmatched: 4. Germline CDR1 and CDR2: KGHSH and LQKENI. The CDR3 runs 14 residues.